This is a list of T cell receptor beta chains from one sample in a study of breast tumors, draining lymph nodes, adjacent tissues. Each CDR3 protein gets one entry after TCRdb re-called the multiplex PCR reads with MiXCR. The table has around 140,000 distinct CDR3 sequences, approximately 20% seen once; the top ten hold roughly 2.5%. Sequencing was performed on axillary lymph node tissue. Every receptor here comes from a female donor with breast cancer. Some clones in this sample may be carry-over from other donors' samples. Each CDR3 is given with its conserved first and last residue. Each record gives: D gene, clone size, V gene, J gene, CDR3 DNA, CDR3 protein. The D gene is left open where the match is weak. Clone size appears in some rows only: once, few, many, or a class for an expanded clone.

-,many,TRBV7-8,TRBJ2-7,TGTGCCAGCAGCTTTGGGGGACAAAGCTCCTACGAGCAGTACTTC,CASSFGGQSSYEQYF
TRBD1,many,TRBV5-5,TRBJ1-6,TGTGCCAGCAGCTACGACAGGGGCATCACTTCACCCCTCCACTTT,CASSYDRGITSPLHF
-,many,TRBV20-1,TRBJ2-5,TGCAGTGCTAGGGTAACGGGGAGGCGAGAGACCCAGTACTTC,CSARVTGRRETQYF
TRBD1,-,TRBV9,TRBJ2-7,TGTGCCAGCAGCATAACCGGGACAGGGGGCTACGAGCAGTACTTC,CASSITGTGGYEQYF
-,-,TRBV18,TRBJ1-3,TGTGCCAGCTCACTAGGACAGATCTCTGGAAACACCATATATTTT,CASSLGQISGNTIYF
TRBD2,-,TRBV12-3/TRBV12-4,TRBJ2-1,TGTGCCAGCAGTTCCGGACTAGCCTCTTGGAATGAGCAGTTCTTC,CASSSGLASWNEQFF
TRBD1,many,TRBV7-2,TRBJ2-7,TGTGCCAGCAGCCCCGACAGGGGGCTTGGCTACGAGCAGTACTTC,CASSPDRGLGYEQYF
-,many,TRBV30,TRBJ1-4,TGTGCCTGGAGTCAACAGCTTAATGAAAAACTGTTTTTT,CAWSQQLNEKLFF
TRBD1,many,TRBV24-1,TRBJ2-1,TGTGCCACCAGTGAGGCAGGGGGCAACTACAATGAGCAGTTCTTC,CATSEAGGNYNEQFF
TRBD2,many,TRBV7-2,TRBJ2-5,TGTGCCAGCAGCCTCGTCTTGGGGGGGATTCAAGAGACCCAGTACTTC,CASSLVLGGIQETQYF
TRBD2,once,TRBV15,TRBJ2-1,TGTGCCACCAGCACTGACGTAGCGGGGGCCAATGAGCAGTTCTTC,CATSTDVAGANEQFF
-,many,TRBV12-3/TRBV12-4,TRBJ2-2,TGTGCCAGCAGGATACTACACGGGGAGCTGTTTTTT,CASRILHGELFF
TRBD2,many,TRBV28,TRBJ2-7,TGTGCCAGCAGTCCCTTAGCGGGAGTACAGTACTTC,CASSPLAGVQYF
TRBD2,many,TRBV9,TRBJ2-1,TGTGCCAGCAGCGTAGCGGAGACTAGCGGGAATGAGCAGTTCTTC,CASSVAETSGNEQFF
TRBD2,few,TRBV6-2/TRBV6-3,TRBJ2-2,TGTGCCAGCAGTTACTGGCTAGCGGGAGGGACCGGGGAGCTGTTTTTT,CASSYWLAGGTGELFF
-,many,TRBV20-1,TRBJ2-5,TGCAGTGCTAGGATCCTTGGACCGGAGACCCAGTACTTC,CSARILGPETQYF
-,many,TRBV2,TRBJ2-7,TGTGCCAGCAAGGCTATCTACGAGCAGTACTTC,CASKAIYEQYF
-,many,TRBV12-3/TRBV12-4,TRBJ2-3,TGTGCCAGCAGACTCACAGATACGCAGTATTTT,CASRLTDTQYF
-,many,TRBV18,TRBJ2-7,TGTGCCAGCTCATACCGAAACGCCCTCTCCTACGAGCAGTACTTC,CASSYRNALSYEQYF
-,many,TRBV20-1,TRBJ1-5,TGCAGTGCTAGAGATAGGGCAGGGGCTCAGCCCCAGCATTTT,CSARDRAGAQPQHF
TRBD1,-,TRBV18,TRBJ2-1,TGTGCCAGCTCACCCGGACAGGGGGACAATAGTGAGCAGTTCTTC,CASSPGQGDNSEQFF
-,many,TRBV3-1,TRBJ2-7,TGTGCCAGCAGCCAAAGGCCCTACGAGCAGTACTTC,CASSQRPYEQYF
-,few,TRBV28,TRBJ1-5,TGTGCCAGCAGTTTGGGGGGTGTCGGCCAGCCCCAGCATTTT,CASSLGGVGQPQHF
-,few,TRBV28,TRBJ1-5,TGTGCCAGCTTCCCCCGGGCAGCTAGCAATCAGCCCCAGCATTTT,CASFPRAASNQPQHF
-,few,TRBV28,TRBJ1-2,TGTGCCAGCAGTCCCCCCGGGGGCAGGAAGGGGTATGGCTACACCTTC,CASSPPGGRKGYGYTF
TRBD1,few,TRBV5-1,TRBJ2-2,TGCGCCAGCAGCTCTCCGACCGTGGACAGGGGGGGCACCGGGGAGCTGTTTTTT,CASSSPTVDRGGTGELFF
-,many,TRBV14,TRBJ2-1,TGTGCCAGCAGCCAAGTGGTATATGGGTTTGGCAATGAGCAGTTCTTC,CASSQVVYGFGNEQFF
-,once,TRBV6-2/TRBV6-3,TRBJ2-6,TGTGCCAGCAGAAGCCCCCCGACAGCCTTTGGGGCCAACGTCCTGACTTTC,CASRSPPTAFGANVLTF
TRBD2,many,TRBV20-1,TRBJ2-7,TGCAGTGCTAGGCCGTCTAGCGGGTGGGCTAACGAGCAGTACTTC,CSARPSSGWANEQYF
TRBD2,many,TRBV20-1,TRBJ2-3,TGCAGTGCGGAACTAGCGGCAAACACAGATACGCAGTATTTT,CSAELAANTDTQYF
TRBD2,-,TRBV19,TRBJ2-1,TGTGCCAGTAGTCAGCTCCTAGCGGGAGGTAGTAGAGGTGAGCAGTTCTTC,CASSQLLAGGSRGEQFF
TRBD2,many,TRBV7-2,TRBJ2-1,TGTGCCAGCAGCTTAGAAGGACTAGCGGGAGGGGCCTACAATGAGCAGTTCTTC,CASSLEGLAGGAYNEQFF
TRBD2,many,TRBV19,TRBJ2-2,TGTGCCAGTAGTACGGGACTAGACTTCGGGGAGCTGTTTTTT,CASSTGLDFGELFF
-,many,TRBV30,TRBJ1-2,TGTGCCGGACGACTGGCACATGGCTACACCTTC,CAGRLAHGYTF
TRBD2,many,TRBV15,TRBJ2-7,TGTGCCACCGGGGACCCCACACAGGGACTAGCCGTCTACGAGCAGTACTTC,CATGDPTQGLAVYEQYF
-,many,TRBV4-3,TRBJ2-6,TGCGCCAGCAGCCAAGTAAGTCGGGGCTCTGGGGCCAACGTCCTGACTTTC,CASSQVSRGSGANVLTF
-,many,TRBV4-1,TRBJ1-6,TGCGCCAGCAGCCAACCCGAACGGGGGGCGCTTTCACCCCTCCACTTT,CASSQPERGALSPLHF
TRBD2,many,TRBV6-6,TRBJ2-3,TGTGCCAGCAGGCACACTAGCGCGAGGGCAGATACGCAGTATTTT,CASRHTSARADTQYF
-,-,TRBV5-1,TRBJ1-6,TGCGCCAGCAGCTTGCGCTCTACCGGCAATTCACCCCTCCACTTT,CASSLRSTGNSPLHF
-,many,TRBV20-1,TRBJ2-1,TGCAGTGCCGTGGACTATGTTGATGAGCAGTTCTTC,CSAVDYVDEQFF
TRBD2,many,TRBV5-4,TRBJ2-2,TGTGCCAGCAGCTGGGGACTAGCGGGAGACACCGGGGAGCTGTTTTTT,CASSWGLAGDTGELFF
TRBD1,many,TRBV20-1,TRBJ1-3,TGCAGTGCTATGACAGGGCGCACTGGAAACACCATATATTTT,CSAMTGRTGNTIYF
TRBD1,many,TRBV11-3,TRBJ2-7,TGTGCCAGCAGCTCTCCCAGGACAGGGGTCTACGAGCAGTACTTC,CASSSPRTGVYEQYF
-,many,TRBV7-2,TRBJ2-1,TGTGCCAGCAGCTACCGTACCGGGACAGAGCAGTTCTTC,CASSYRTGTEQFF